A single sample is the source of the 18 T cell receptor beta chains below, sequenced in a study of blood T cell repertoires in COVID-19. Profiling relied on immunoSEQ multiplex PCR, and the TCRdb table lists in-frame clones only, not all of them. The table records around 230,000 clones, over 80% of them present only once. Sequenced: peripheral blood. Source of these receptors: a woman between 70 and 85 years old with active or convalescent COVID-19.

The gene calls are TRBV6-5 and TRBJ2-1, with 11 nucleotides matching TRBD2. The J segment lost 5 bases and the V segment lost 4 bases, leaving 1 base of the junction unmatched. Per germline, CDR1 MNHEY and CDR2 SVGAGI. The CDR3 sequence is 14 residues long. CDR3 DNA: TGTGCCAGCAGTTTAGCGGGGGGGCACAATGAGCAGTTCTTC. Its protein product is CASSLAGGHNEQFF.

V gene TRBV5-5 combines with J gene TRBJ2-2, with a possible D match to TRBD1 (5 bases). The germline V gene encodes CDR1 SGHKS and CDR2 YYEKEE (reference sequence). The ends were cut back, 0 bases at V and 1 base at J, with 7 bases in the middle. This CDR3 contains 15 residues. In nucleotides, the CDR3 is TGTGCCAGCAGCTTGGGACAGAGGAACACCGGGGAGCTGTTTTTT. It encodes CASSLGQRNTGELFF.

This clone was recorded at least ten times. The V and J genes are TRBV2 and TRBJ2-1, with TRBD1 identical over 8 bases. Germline CDR1 SNHLY, CDR2 FYNNEI. V lost 6 bases and J lost 13; bases outside the gene matches: 5. The length of the CDR3 is 11 residues. The CDR3 region is CASRDREEQFF. CDR3 sequence (DNA): TGTGCCAGCAGGGACAGGGAAGAACAGTTCTTC.

The sample holds one count of this clone. V and J are TRBV3-1 (or the pseudogene TRBV3-2) and TRBJ1-2, with 7 bases lining up with TRBD1. J was trimmed by 4 bases and V by 4 bases; bases with no gene match: 9. Germline lookup yields CDR1 LGHDT and CDR2 YNNKEL (reference sequence). The CDR3 spans 15 residues. The DNA for the CDR3 is TGTGCCAGCAGCCTTACCTTTCCAGGGGGCTATGGCTACACCTTC. Its translation: CASSLTFPGGYGYTF.

The chain carries TRBV9 and TRBJ1-1; D may be TRBD1 (6 bases). The CDR3 consists of 14 residues. Germline V gene data show CDR1 as SGDLS and CDR2 as YYNGEE. V lost 2 bases, J lost 4 bases, and 12 bases lay in between. CDR3 in amino acids: CASSVRGSGTEAFF. The DNA for the CDR3 is TGTGCCAGCAGCGTCAGGGGTAGTGGCACTGAAGCTTTCTTT. The full variable domain, with the rest looked up from reference TRBV9 and TRBJ1-1, is DSGVTQTPKHLITATGQRVTLRCSPRSGDLSVYWYQQSLDQGLQFLIQYYNGEERAKGNILERFSAQQFPDLHSELNLSSLELGDSALYFCASSVRGSGTEAFFGQGTRLTVV.

This rearrangement joins TRBV4-3 to TRBJ1-2; D gene ambiguous. Trimming left V 0 bases short and J 7 bases short, with 15 bases between. CDR3 length equals 15 residues. In germline, CDR1 is LGHNA, CDR2 YSLEER. CDR3 DNA sequence: TGCGCCAGCAGCCAAGATGCCCTAACAGCTGGTGGCTACACCTTC. Translating it yields CASSQDALTAGGYTF.

The chain links TRBV19 to TRBJ2-7; 9 bases match TRBD1. Germline V CDR1 and CDR2: LNHDA, SQIVND (reference sequence). The CDR3 is 17 amino acids. V lost 4 bases, J lost 4 bases, and 14 bases stayed unmatched. CDR3 DNA: TGTGCCAGTAGTACCTATCCAACGACAGGGGGTGGGTACGAGCAGTACTTC. Translated, it gives CASSTYPTTGGGYEQYF.

The V call is TRBV14, the J call TRBJ1-2; D possibly corresponds to TRBD1 (5 bases). This CDR3 contains 15 residues. Per germline, CDR1 SGHDN and CDR2 FVKESK. Between the trimmed V and J ends, which lost 0 bases and 7 bases, there was a span of 15 bases. CDR3 DNA: TGTGCCAGCAGCCAAGATGGGGCCTCCTTGACTGGCTACACCTTC. It is translated as CASSQDGASLTGYTF.

This chain joins TRBV18 and TRBJ1-5; D is uncertain. Germline CDR1 is KGHSH and CDR2 is LQKENI. V shed 3 bases and J shed 7 bases, with 16 bases lying between them. This CDR3 spans 15 amino acids. CDR3 amino acids: CASSPGFGRGQPQHF. DNA for the CDR3: TGTGCCAGCTCACCCGGGTTCGGGAGAGGCCAGCCCCAGCATTTT.

The rearrangement uses TRBV11-2 and TRBJ2-2, with D possibly being TRBD1 (5 bases). Germline V gives CDR1 SGHAT, CDR2 FQNNGV. CDR3 size: 14 residues. Deletions cut 1 base from V and 4 bases from J, with 7 bases between. The CDR3 bases are TGTGCCAGCAGCTTAGGGCAGGGCACCGGGGAGCTGTTTTTT. This encodes CASSLGQGTGELFF.

This chain links TRBV20-1 with TRBJ2-7, with TRBD2 matching over 7 bases. Germline assignment: CDR1 DFQATT and CDR2 SNEGSKA (reference sequence). The CDR3 extends over 14 amino acids. Losses at the gene ends were 3 bases for V and 5 bases for J; bases not matched to a gene: 10. CDR3 in DNA: TGCAGTGCTAGTATGTGGGAGGGCCTGAACGAGCAGTACTTC. It is translated as CSASMWEGLNEQYF.

The chain uses TRBV12-5 and TRBJ2-1; 8 bases are shared with TRBD1. The V gene end was trimmed by 6 bases and the J gene end by 6 bases; junction bases not matched to a gene: 4. There are 13 residues in the CDR3. Per germline, CDR1 LGHNT and CDR2 FRNRAP. The CDR3 DNA reads TGTGCTAGTGGGGGACAGGTTATCAATGAGCAGTTCTTC. Its protein product is CASGGQVINEQFF.

J is TRBJ2-7 and V is TRBV19; the D gene is possibly TRBD2 (6 bases). Trimming took 1 base from V and 7 from J, leaving 17 bases between them. Germline CDR1 reads LNHDA; CDR2 reads SQIVND (reference sequence). CDR3 length: 15 amino acids. Here the CDR3 DNA reads TGTGCCAGTAGTATAGGTGGGGCAAGAGGAGGGGAGCAGTACTTC. Translation: CASSIGGARGGEQYF.

In its sample, this clone was seen once. V usage is TRBV5-1 and J usage is TRBJ2-3; D unresolved. The germline V gene encodes CDR1 SGHRS and CDR2 YFSETQ. The CDR3 loop spans 16 amino acids. V was trimmed by 0 bases and J by 2 bases, leaving 13 bases between them. For the CDR3, the DNA is TGCGCCAGCAGCTTGGCCAGTCACATTGACACAGATACGCAGTATTTT. It codes for CASSLASHIDTDTQYF.

The J gene is TRBJ2-2, the V gene TRBV10-3; TRBD2 matches at 9 bases. CDR1 and CDR2 from the germline V gene are ENHRY and SYGVKD. The CDR3 contains 16 residues. The trim removed 4 bases at V and 3 bases at J, leaving 6 bases unmatched. As DNA, the CDR3 is TGTGCCATCAGTGGAGGAGCGGGGGGCTACACCGGGGAGCTGTTTTTT. Translating it yields CAISGGAGGYTGELFF.

The chain couples TRBV2 to TRBJ1-5, with a tentative D call TRBD1 (6 bases). CDR3 size: 18 residues. With 6 bases removed from V and 3 bases from J, the gap between germline ends came to 24 bases. Looked up from germline, CDR1 is SNHLY and CDR2 is FYNNEI. The CDR3 sequence is CASSDPYRARVSNQPQHF. The DNA of the CDR3 is TGTGCCAGCAGCGATCCATACAGGGCCCGGGTTTCCAATCAGCCCCAGCATTTT.

The rearrangement links TRBV20-1 to TRBJ1-4; a weak D match, TRBD1 (6 bases). Germline loops: CDR1 DFQATT, CDR2 SNEGSKA (reference sequence). This CDR3 has 14 residues. Trimming took off 5 bases at V and 2 bases at J, with 12 bases between the two ends. DNA for the CDR3: TGCAGTGCTCGTGGGACACCTACTAATGAAAAACTGTTTTTT. It translates to CSARGTPTNEKLFF.

The genes are TRBV5-1 and TRBJ1-1; the D gene is possibly TRBD1 (6 bases). V was shortened by 0 bases and J by 5 bases, with 14 bases between the two germline ends. Germline V CDR1 and CDR2: SGHRS, YFSETQ. The CDR3 loop spans 15 amino acids. CDR3 loop: CASSLGQGRGTEAFF. In DNA form, the CDR3 reads TGCGCCAGCAGCTTGGGGCAGGGAAGGGGGACTGAAGCTTTCTTT. The full variable domain, completed using reference TRBV5-1 and TRBJ1-1, is KAGVTQTPRYLIKTRGQQVTLSCSPISGHRSVSWYQQTPGQGLQFLFEYFSETQRNKGNFPGRFSGRQFSNSRSEMNVSTLELGDSALYLCASSLGQGRGTEAFFGQGTRLTVV.